These T cell receptor beta chains were read from a single sample in a study of control samples from healthy donors and cancer patients. Sequencing used immunoSEQ multiplex PCR; TCRdb keeps in-frame clones, though not all of them. Among 170,000 or so clones listed, roughly 92% were seen once. The sequencing input was blood. These receptor sequences come from a man aged 25-45 years in good health. Each CDR3 is given with its conserved first and last residue. D genes are given only for firm matches. Size is stated for part of the rows, as once, few or many counts, or as a class when the clone is expanded.

d_call clone_size j_call cdr3_length v_call cdr3_nt cdr3_aa
NA NA TRBJ1-1 15 TRBV27 TGTGCCAGCAGTTTCCGAGGACGGACATACACTGAAGCTTTCTTT CASSFRGRTYTEAFF
TRBD1 once TRBJ2-1 12 TRBV27 TGTGCAGCCAAGCGAGGGACAGGTGAGCAGTTCTTC CAAKRGTGEQFF
TRBD1 NA TRBJ1-2 15 TRBV19 TGTGCCAGTAGTACTTTGGACAGGGACTACTATGGCTACACCTTC CASSTLDRDYYGYTF
NA NA TRBJ2-3 16 TRBV28 TGTGCCAGCAGTACGCCAGCGGGCCGGAGCACAGATACGCAGTATTTT CASSTPAGRSTDTQYF
NA NA TRBJ2-5 14 TRBV7-9 TGTGCCAGCAGCTTAGGCCAGGGTGTGGAGACCCAGTACTTC CASSLGQGVETQYF
NA NA TRBJ2-1 14 TRBV19 TGTGCCAGTACCCCGGACCCATTCGGGAATGAGCAGTTCTTC CASTPDPFGNEQFF
TRBD1 NA TRBJ1-1 15 TRBV5-1 TGCGCCAGCAGCGTTACAGGGGAGAAGAACACTGAAGCTTTCTTT CASSVTGEKNTEAFF
NA NA TRBJ2-5 13 TRBV7-3 TGTGCCAGCAGCTTAGATCAGGGCCGAACCCAGTACTTC CASSLDQGRTQYF
NA NA TRBJ1-5 14 TRBV6-6 TGTGCCAGCTCTCCCACGGGGAAGAATCAGCCCCAGCATTTT CASSPTGKNQPQHF
TRBD2 NA TRBJ2-1 15 TRBV7-6 TGTGCCAGCAGCTTTCGTCTAGCGGGGGGCAATGAGCAGTTCTTC CASSFRLAGGNEQFF
NA NA TRBJ1-2 13 TRBV30 TGTGCCTGGAAGACAAGAGGCAGGGATGGCTACACCTTC CAWKTRGRDGYTF
NA NA TRBJ2-1 14 TRBV19 TGTGCCAGTAGTATAGATGGCTCCTACAATGAGCAGTTCTTC CASSIDGSYNEQFF
TRBD1 NA TRBJ1-5 15 TRBV6-6 TGTGCCAGCCGGGACAGGGTCTATAGCAATCAGCCCCAGCATTTT CASRDRVYSNQPQHF
TRBD1 NA TRBJ1-3 18 TRBV27 TGTGCCAGCAGGGGGCAAGGGGGCGCATGGGGACCTGGAAACACCATATATTTT CASRGQGGAWGPGNTIYF
NA NA TRBJ1-1 13 TRBV30 TGTGCCTGGAGTAGGGATGGGAACACTGAAGCTTTCTTT CAWSRDGNTEAFF
TRBD1 NA TRBJ1-2 14 TRBV9 TGTGCCAGCAGGGACAGGGGGCCTAACTATGGCTACACCTTC CASRDRGPNYGYTF
NA NA TRBJ2-7 11 TRBV28 TGTGCCAGCAGCCTCAATTACGAGCAGTACTTC CASSLNYEQYF
NA NA TRBJ2-3 13 TRBV10-1 TGCGCCAGCAGTGAGCCGGTTGCAGATACGCAGTATTTT CASSEPVADTQYF
NA NA TRBJ1-6 15 TRBV6-5 TGTGCCAGCAGTTTATCAGGGGTGGATAATTCACCCCTCCACTTT CASSLSGVDNSPLHF
NA NA TRBJ2-7 14 TRBV30 TGTGCCTGGGGCCTAGGGGCTCCCGGGGGACCGCAGTACTTC CAWGLGAPGGPQYF
NA NA TRBJ1-5 14 TRBV6-5 TGTGCCAGCAACCTTCGGCTGAGGAATCAGCCCCAGCATTTT CASNLRLRNQPQHF
NA NA TRBJ1-1 12 TRBV2 TGTGCCAGCAGTCAGGGAGGGGCTGAAGCTTTCTTT CASSQGGAEAFF
NA NA TRBJ1-3 15 TRBV3-1/TRBV3-2 TGTGCCAGCAGGGACCCAGGGAGGTCTGGAAACACCATATATTTT CASRDPGRSGNTIYF
NA NA TRBJ2-3 14 TRBV5-8 TGTGCCAGCACCGTGCTGACTAGCACAGATACGCAGTATTTT CASTVLTSTDTQYF
TRBD1 NA TRBJ1-2 13 TRBV19 TGTGCCAGTAGTGTGACAGGGGGCTTTGGCTACACCTTC CASSVTGGFGYTF
NA NA TRBJ1-3 13 TRBV6-5 TGTGCGGCCCGACCGAGCTCTGGAAACACCATATATTTT CAARPSSGNTIYF
TRBD2 NA TRBJ2-1 14 TRBV10-3 TGTGCCATCGCAGCGGGAGGGGCCTACAATGAGCAGTTCTTC CAIAAGGAYNEQFF
NA NA TRBJ1-4 16 TRBV4-3 TGCGCCAGCAGCCCACGGACGGGTCAGCTAAGGGAAAAACTGTTTTTT CASSPRTGQLREKLFF
NA NA TRBJ1-1 11 TRBV10-3 TGTGCCACCCAGGGAGTCCGGGGAGCTTTCTTT CATQGVRGAFF
NA NA TRBJ2-1 15 TRBV7-2 TGTGCCAGCAGCTTAGATCCCTCCCGTTACAATGAGCAGTTCTTC CASSLDPSRYNEQFF
TRBD2 NA TRBJ2-7 17 TRBV9 TGTGCCAGCAGCGTAGGAGAGGGACTAGCGGGGGTGTACGAGCAGTACTTC CASSVGEGLAGVYEQYF
NA NA TRBJ1-2 15 TRBV30 TGTGCCTGGAGTGTACTGGGATTAGCTAACTATGGCTACACCTTC CAWSVLGLANYGYTF
NA NA TRBJ1-5 17 TRBV15 TGTGCCACCAGCAGAGACCGCTTAGGGACGGCTAGGGAGCCCCAGCATTTT CATSRDRLGTAREPQHF
NA NA TRBJ2-6 15 TRBV27 TGTGCCAGCAGCCTGGGGCTAGCTGGCGCCAACGTCCTGACTTTC CASSLGLAGANVLTF
NA NA TRBJ1-2 15 TRBV5-4 TGTGCCAGCAGCTTGGGGACAGAGACTAACTATGGCTACACCTTC CASSLGTETNYGYTF
NA NA TRBJ1-5 14 TRBV3-1/TRBV3-2 TGTGCCAGCAGCGGATATGGGAGCAATCAGCCCCAGCATTTT CASSGYGSNQPQHF
TRBD1 few TRBJ1-5 13 TRBV5-1 TGCGCCAGCAGTAGGACAGGGGGCGGGCCCCAGCATTTT CASSRTGGGPQHF
NA NA TRBJ2-1 11 TRBV19 TGTGCCAGTGGAAGGACGGATGAGCAGTTCTTC CASGRTDEQFF
TRBD1 NA TRBJ1-1 14 TRBV4-2 TGTGCCAGCAGCTCTACAGGGGTGAACACTGAAGCTTTCTTT CASSSTGVNTEAFF
NA NA TRBJ1-5 16 TRBV7-6 TGTGCCAGCAGCTTAGAACGGGCGGGTAGCAATCAGCCCCAGCATTTT CASSLERAGSNQPQHF
TRBD2 NA TRBJ2-1 14 TRBV5-4 TGTGCCAGCAGCCCTGGGCTAGCGGGGGGAGAGCAGTTCTTC CASSPGLAGGEQFF
NA NA TRBJ1-4 17 TRBV27 TGTGCCAGCAGTCCATCGATAGGGGTAGCAACTAATGAAAAACTGTTTTTT CASSPSIGVATNEKLFF
TRBD1 NA TRBJ1-1 14 TRBV6-6 TGTGCCAGCAGAGAAGACAGGGGGGGCACTGAAGCTTTCTTT CASREDRGGTEAFF
NA NA TRBJ2-2 15 TRBV9 TGTGCCAGCAGCGTATCAGGGCTGGGCACCGGGGAGCTGTTTTTT CASSVSGLGTGELFF
NA NA TRBJ1-1 15 TRBV5-6 TGTGCCAGTAACCGTGGGGGGGCAGGGAGCACTGAAGCTTTCTTT CASNRGGAGSTEAFF
TRBD1 NA TRBJ1-2 14 TRBV28 TGTGCCAGCAGTGGCCCGACAGGGAGGTATGGCTACACCTTC CASSGPTGRYGYTF
TRBD2 NA TRBJ2-3 16 TRBV7-2 TGTGCCAGCAGCTTAGTGGCGGGAGGTTCCACAGATACGCAGTATTTT CASSLVAGGSTDTQYF
NA NA TRBJ1-5 15 TRBV19 TGTGCCAGTAGTATAGTGGGGGCCAGCAATCAGCCCCAGCATTTT CASSIVGASNQPQHF
NA NA TRBJ1-3 15 TRBV5-1 TGCGCCAGCAGCTTGGCCCCGACAGCTGGAAACACCATATATTTT CASSLAPTAGNTIYF